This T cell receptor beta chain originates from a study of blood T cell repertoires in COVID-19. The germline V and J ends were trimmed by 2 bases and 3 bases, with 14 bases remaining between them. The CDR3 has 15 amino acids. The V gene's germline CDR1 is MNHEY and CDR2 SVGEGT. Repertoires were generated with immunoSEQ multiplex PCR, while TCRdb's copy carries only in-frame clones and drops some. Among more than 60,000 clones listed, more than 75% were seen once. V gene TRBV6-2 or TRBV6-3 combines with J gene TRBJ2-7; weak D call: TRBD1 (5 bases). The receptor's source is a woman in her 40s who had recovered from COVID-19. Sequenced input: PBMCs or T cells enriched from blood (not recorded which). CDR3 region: CASSYQGDGSYEQYF. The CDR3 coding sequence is TGTGCCAGCAGTTACCAAGGGGATGGTAGCTACGAGCAGTACTTC.